Listed here are 10 T cell receptor beta chains from one sample, sequenced in a study of Tregs in tolerant kidney transplant recipients. The repertoire was sequenced with immunoSEQ multiplex PCR; TCRdb's copy has only in-frame clones and lacks some. Among 100,000 to 150,000 clones listed, about 90% were seen once. Specimen: CD4+ T cells from blood. The receptors come from a human donor in good health.

The rearrangement links TRBV11-3 to TRBJ2-7; no reliable D call. V lost 1 base, J lost 0 bases, and 7 bases lay in between. The CDR3 covers 14 residues. CDR1 is SGHNT, CDR2 YENEEA, per germline. CDR3 coding DNA: TGTGCCAGCAGCTTAGGTCCCTCCTCCTACGAGCAGTACTTC. The encoded protein is CASSLGPSSYEQYF.

The chain couples TRBV2 to TRBJ1-1; D ambiguous. This CDR3 is 13 amino acids long. The V end lost 7 bases, the J end lost 1 base, and 10 bases lay between the germline ends. Germline V gene lookup returns CDR1 SNHLY and CDR2 FYNNEI. CDR3 sequence reads: CASMDGRNTEAFF. CDR3 nucleotides: TGTGCCAGCATGGACGGAAGGAACACTGAAGCTTTCTTT.

The rearrangement links TRBV5-1 to TRBJ2-5, with a possible D match to TRBD1 (6 bases). Germline V gene data show CDR1 as SGHRS and CDR2 as YFSETQ. This CDR3 spans 15 amino acids. With 4 bases removed from V and 5 bases from J, the gap between germline ends came to 18 bases. In nucleotides, the CDR3 is TGCGCCAGCAGCCACGGGGCAGGGGAGCGGGAGACCCAGTACTTC. Amino acids: CASSHGAGERETQYF.

The V and J genes are TRBV4-1 and TRBJ2-3; 12 nucleotides match TRBD2. With V trimmed by 2 bases and J by 0 bases, 9 bases remained unmatched. Germline V gene data show CDR1 as MGHRA and CDR2 as YSYEKL. This CDR3 is 19 amino acids long. This CDR3 reads CASSQTGLAGTPSTDTQYF. For the CDR3, the DNA is TGCGCCAGCAGCCAAACAGGACTAGCGGGGACCCCTAGCACAGATACGCAGTATTTT.

This clone was seen once. V and J are TRBV29-1 and TRBJ2-2, with TRBD1 matching over 8 bases. V shed 7 bases, J shed 7 bases, and the junction held 5 bases outside the gene matches. The germline gives CDR1 SQVTM, CDR2 ANQGSEA. The CDR3 is 12 amino acids. The CDR3 spells CSGQGSVGELFF. Here the CDR3 DNA reads TGCAGCGGACAGGGGTCGGTCGGGGAGCTGTTTTTT.

This clone appeared a single time. The chain recombines TRBV7-9 with TRBJ1-5; a weak D match, TRBD1 (6 bases). Germline values: CDR1 SEHNR, CDR2 FQNEAQ (reference sequence). V dropped 5 bases and J dropped 3 bases, with 11 bases sitting between them. This CDR3 is 14 amino acids long. CDR3 nucleotides: TGTGCCAGCAGCCCAACAGGGCTCAATCAGCCCCAGCATTTT. Its translation is CASSPTGLNQPQHF.

This chain joins TRBV27 and TRBJ2-2; D is perhaps TRBD2 (5 bases). The length of the CDR3 is 15 residues. Trimming stripped 4 bases from V and 1 base from J, with 10 bases between. Germline-derived CDR1 and CDR2 are MNHEY and SMNVEV (reference sequence). This CDR3 is CASSYGNLNTGELFF. CDR3 DNA: TGTGCCAGCAGTTACGGGAACCTGAACACCGGGGAGCTGTTTTTT.

This clone was counted a single time. This chain joins TRBV18 and TRBJ2-3, with D perhaps matching TRBD1 (6 bases). The length of the CDR3 is 14 residues. Germline V lookup: CDR1 KGHSH, CDR2 LQKENI. V was pared by 5 bases and J by 2 bases, with 11 bases between. The CDR3 region is CASSLQGPTDTQYF. The CDR3 coding sequence is TGTGCCAGCTCATTACAGGGTCCCACAGATACGCAGTATTTT.

The rearrangement uses TRBV18 and TRBJ2-2, with D hard to call. The CDR3 totals 17 residues. Germline CDR1 is KGHSH and CDR2 is LQKENI. Trimming removed 1 base from V and 6 bases from J, with 18 bases in between. The CDR3 bases are TGTGCCAGCTCACCACGGAACAGTCGAACAGCACCCGGGGAGCTGTTTTTT. This encodes CASSPRNSRTAPGELFF.

V gene TRBV7-9 combines with J gene TRBJ2-1; 9 positions agree with TRBD2. Unmatched junction bases numbered 9, after V lost 5 bases and J lost 4 bases. In germline, CDR1 is SEHNR, CDR2 FQNEAQ (reference sequence). This CDR3 has 16 amino acids. The CDR3 sequence: CASSRHASGAYNEQFF. In nucleotides, the CDR3 is TGTGCCAGCAGCCGCCACGCTAGCGGGGCTTACAATGAGCAGTTCTTC.